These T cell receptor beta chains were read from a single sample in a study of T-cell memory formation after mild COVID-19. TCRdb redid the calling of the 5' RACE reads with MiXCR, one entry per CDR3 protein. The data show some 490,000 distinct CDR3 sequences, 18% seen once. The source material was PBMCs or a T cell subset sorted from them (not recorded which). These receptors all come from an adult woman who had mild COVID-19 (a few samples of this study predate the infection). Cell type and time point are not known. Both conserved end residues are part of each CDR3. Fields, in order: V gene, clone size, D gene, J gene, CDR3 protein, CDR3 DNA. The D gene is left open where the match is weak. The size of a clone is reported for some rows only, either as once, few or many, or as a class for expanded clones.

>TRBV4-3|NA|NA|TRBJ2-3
CASSQAALTLDTQYF
TGCGCCAGCAGCCAAGCGGCTCTAACCCTAGATACGCAGTATTTT
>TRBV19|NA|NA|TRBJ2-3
CASSISTSDTQYF
TGTGCCAGTAGTATCTCTACCTCAGATACGCAGTATTTT
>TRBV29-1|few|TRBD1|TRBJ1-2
CSVRQGTYGYTF
TGCAGCGTTCGACAGGGGACCTATGGCTACACCTTC
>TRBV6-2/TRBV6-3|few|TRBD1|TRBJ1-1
CASSYSWTGNTEAFF
TGTGCCAGCAGTTATAGCTGGACAGGGAACACTGAAGCTTTCTTT
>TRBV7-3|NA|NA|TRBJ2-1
CASSSQPNSEQFF
TGTGCCAGCAGCTCCCAACCGAATAGTGAGCAGTTCTTC
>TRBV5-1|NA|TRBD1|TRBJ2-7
CASSLMGQGAGEQYF
TGCGCCAGCAGCTTGATGGGACAGGGGGCCGGCGAGCAGTACTTC
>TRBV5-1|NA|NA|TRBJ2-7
CASSRTDFYEQYF
TGCGCCAGCAGTCGGACGGATTTCTACGAGCAGTACTTC
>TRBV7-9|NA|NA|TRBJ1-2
CASSLPWEEGYTF
TGTGCCAGCAGCCTCCCGTGGGAGGAAGGCTACACCTTC
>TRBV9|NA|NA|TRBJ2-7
CASSRREWAYEQYF
TGTGCCAGCAGCCGGAGGGAATGGGCCTACGAGCAGTACTTC
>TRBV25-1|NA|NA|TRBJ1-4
CASSGNQRGEKLFF
TGTGCCAGCAGTGGAAATCAGCGAGGTGAAAAACTGTTTTTT
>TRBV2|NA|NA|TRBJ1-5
CASSERGQPQHF
TGTGCCAGCAGTGAAAGGGGCCAGCCCCAGCATTTT
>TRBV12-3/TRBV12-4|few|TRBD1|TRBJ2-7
CASSYRDRPYEQYF
TGTGCCAGCAGTTACCGGGACAGGCCCTACGAGCAGTACTTC
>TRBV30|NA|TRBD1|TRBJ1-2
CASMTGGVFYGYTF
TGTGCCTCAATGACAGGGGGGGTTTTCTATGGCTACACCTTC
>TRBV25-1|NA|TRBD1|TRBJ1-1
CASIRQGVRNTEAFF
TGTGCCAGCATTCGACAGGGGGTGAGGAACACTGAAGCTTTCTTT
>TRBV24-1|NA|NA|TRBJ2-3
CATSVSGVQDTQYF
TGTGCCACCAGTGTCTCAGGGGTACAGGATACGCAGTATTTT
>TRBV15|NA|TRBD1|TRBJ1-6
CATSRQTGVQSPLHF
TGTGCCACCAGCAGACAAACAGGGGTCCAATCACCCCTCCACTTT
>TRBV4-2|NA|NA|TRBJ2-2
CASSQAGYLRGITGELFF
TGTGCCAGCAGCCAAGCCGGGTACTTGAGGGGGATCACCGGGGAGCTGTTTTTT
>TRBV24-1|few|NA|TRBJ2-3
CATSDEGYTQYF
TGTGCCACCAGTGATGAAGGGTATACGCAGTATTTT
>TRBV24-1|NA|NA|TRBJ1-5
CATSDPPAVQPQHF
TGTGCCACCAGTGATCCGCCAGCAGTTCAGCCCCAGCATTTT
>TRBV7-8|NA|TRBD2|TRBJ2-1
CASSLRLAGDNEQFF
TGTGCCAGCAGCTTACGGCTAGCGGGAGACAATGAGCAGTTCTTC
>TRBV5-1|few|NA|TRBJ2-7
CASSLGGAGDYEQYF
TGCGCCAGCAGCTTGGGTGGGGCAGGGGATTACGAGCAGTACTTC
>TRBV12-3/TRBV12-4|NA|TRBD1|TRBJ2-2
CASSSADRRYTGELFF
TGTGCCAGCAGTTCGGCGGACAGGCGATACACCGGGGAGCTGTTTTTT
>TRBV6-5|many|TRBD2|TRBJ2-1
CASSRTSGGNEQFF
TGTGCCAGCAGCCGGACTAGCGGGGGCAATGAGCAGTTCTTC
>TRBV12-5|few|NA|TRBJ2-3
CASGTGSTDTQYF
TGTGCTAGTGGAACCGGGAGCACAGATACGCAGTATTTT
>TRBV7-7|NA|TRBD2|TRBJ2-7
CASSRGGLAGEEQYF
TGTGCTAGCAGCCGGGGCGGACTAGCGGGAGAAGAGCAGTACTTC
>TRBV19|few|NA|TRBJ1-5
CASSLSDQPQHF
TGTGCCAGTAGTTTGTCGGATCAGCCCCAGCATTTT
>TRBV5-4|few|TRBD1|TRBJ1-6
CASSSPDRVNSPLHF
TGTGCCAGCAGCTCTCCGGACAGGGTTAACTCACCCCTCCACTTT
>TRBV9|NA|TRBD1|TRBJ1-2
CASSRTGVGYGYTF
TGTGCCAGCAGCCGGACAGGGGTCGGCTATGGCTACACCTTC
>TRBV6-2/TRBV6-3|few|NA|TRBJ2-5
CASSSDRGGAETQYF
TGTGCCAGCAGCTCAGACAGGGGAGGGGCAGAGACCCAGTACTTC
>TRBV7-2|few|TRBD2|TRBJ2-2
CASSLGLAGGPNTGELFF
TGTGCCAGCAGCTTAGGACTAGCGGGAGGGCCGAACACCGGGGAGCTGTTTTTT
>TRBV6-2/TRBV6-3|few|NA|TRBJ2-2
CASSYPAYGELFF
TGTGCCAGCAGTTACCCGGCGTACGGGGAGCTGTTTTTT
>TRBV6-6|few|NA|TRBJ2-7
CASSPGGGLFYEQYF
TGTGCCAGCAGCCCAGGGGGAGGGCTTTTTTACGAGCAGTACTTC
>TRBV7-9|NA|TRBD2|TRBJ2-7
CASSPGPSGRDEQYF
TGTGCCAGCAGCCCGGGACCTTCAGGGAGGGACGAGCAGTACTTC
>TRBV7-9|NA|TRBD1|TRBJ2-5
CASSSPGQGQETQYF
TGTGCCAGCAGCTCCCCGGGACAGGGACAAGAGACCCAGTACTTC
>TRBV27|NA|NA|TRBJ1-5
CASSWGGGQPQHF
TGTGCCAGCAGCTGGGGGGGAGGTCAGCCCCAGCATTTT
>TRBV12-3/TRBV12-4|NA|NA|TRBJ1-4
CASSLGLHEKLFF
TGTGCCAGCAGCTTGGGCTTACATGAAAAACTGTTTTTT
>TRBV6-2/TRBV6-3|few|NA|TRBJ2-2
CASSWQNTGELFF
TGTGCCAGCAGTTGGCAAAACACCGGGGAGCTGTTTTTT
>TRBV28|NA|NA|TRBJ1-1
CASLGQRVNTEAFF
TGTGCCAGCTTAGGACAGAGAGTGAACACTGAAGCTTTCTTT
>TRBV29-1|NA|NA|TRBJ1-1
CSVGGMNTEAFF
TGCAGCGTTGGGGGCATGAACACTGAAGCTTTCTTT
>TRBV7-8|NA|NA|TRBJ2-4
CASSLPSVNIQYF
TGTGCCAGCAGCTTACCGAGCGTAAACATTCAGTACTTC
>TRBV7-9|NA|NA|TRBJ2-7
CASSDPGTRGTYEQYF
TGTGCCAGCAGCGACCCCGGGACAAGGGGGACCTACGAGCAGTACTTC
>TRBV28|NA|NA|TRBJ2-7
CASSPMGGVAYEQYF
TGTGCCAGCAGTCCCATGGGGGGCGTTGCCTACGAGCAGTACTTC
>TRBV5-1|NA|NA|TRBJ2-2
CASSLEGRNTGELFF
TGCGCCAGCAGCTTGGAAGGACGGAACACCGGGGAGCTGTTTTTT
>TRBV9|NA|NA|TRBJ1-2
CASSATEDGYTF
TGTGCCAGCAGTGCGACGGAGGATGGCTACACCTTC
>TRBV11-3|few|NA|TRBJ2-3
CASSLVHSADTQYF
TGTGCCAGCAGCTTAGTCCACTCGGCAGATACGCAGTATTTT
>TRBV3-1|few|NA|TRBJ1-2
CASSNTPIGTIGYTF
TGTGCCAGCAGCAATACGCCGATAGGGACAATCGGCTACACCTTC
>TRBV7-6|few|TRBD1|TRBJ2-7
CASSLGQGFSYEQYF
TGTGCCAGCAGCCTGGGACAGGGTTTTTCCTACGAGCAGTACTTC
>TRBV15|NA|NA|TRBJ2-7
CATSREGPYEQYF
TGTGCCACCAGCAGAGAGGGGCCCTACGAGCAGTACTTC
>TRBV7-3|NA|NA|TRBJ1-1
CASSMTDYTEAFF
TGTGCCAGCAGCATGACAGATTACACTGAAGCTTTCTTT
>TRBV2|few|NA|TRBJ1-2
CASSRIPGPYGYTF
TGTGCCAGCAGTCGTATCCCAGGGCCCTATGGCTACACCTTC
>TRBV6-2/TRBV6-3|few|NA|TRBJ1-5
CASSPLDLHHQPQHF
TGTGCCAGCAGTCCTTTAGACCTACACCATCAGCCCCAGCATTTT
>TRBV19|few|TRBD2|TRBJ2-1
CASSILLAGVEQFF
TGTGCCAGTAGTATTTTGCTAGCGGGAGTCGAGCAGTTCTTC
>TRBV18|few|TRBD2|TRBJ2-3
CASSQETPSGRAAYGTQYF
TGTGCCAGCTCGCAGGAGACTCCCAGCGGGAGGGCAGCATACGGTACGCAGTATTTT